These 9 T cell receptor beta chains were sequenced from one sample in a study of T cells in Graves' hyperthyroidism and ophthalmopathy. Amplified TCR beta CDR3 regions came from RNA transcripts. The HTBI set primed first-round TCR CDR3 RT-PCR. TCRdb re-derived calls from the multiplex PCR reads in MiXCR, one entry per CDR3 protein. Of hundreds of thousands of distinct CDR3 sequences listed, around 13% are singletons. Sequencing was done on a sample of blood. These receptors were obtained from a woman between 40 and 55 years old with Graves' hyperthyroidism.

About this clonotype: This may be a read error: a much more frequent sequence differs by one nucleotide. This chain uses TRBV2 with TRBJ1-2; D uncertain. The CDR3 is 13 residues long. Germline assignment: CDR1 SNHLY and CDR2 FYNNEI. V lost 0 bases and J lost 10, with 12 bases in between. The CDR3: CASSEARVGDYTF. In DNA, the CDR3 is TGTGCCAGCAGTGAAGCGCGGGTTGGGGACTACACCTTC.

This clonotype appeared many times. The chain is built from TRBV2 and TRBJ2-7; 9 nucleotides line up with TRBD2. Germline-derived CDR1 and CDR2 are SNHLY and FYNNEI. The V and J ends lost 7 bases and 3 bases, in that order; junction bases with no gene match: 13. This CDR3 contains 16 residues. The CDR3, as DNA: TGTGCCAGCAAATCCGGACTAGCGCCTAATGTCTACGAGCAGTACTTC. Its translation is CASKSGLAPNVYEQYF. The full variable domain, rest sourced from reference TRBV2 and TRBJ2-7, is EPEVTQTPSHQVTQMGQEVILRCVPISNHLYFYWYRQILGQKVEFLVSFYNNEISEKSEIFDDQFSVERPDGSNFTLKIRSTKLEDSAMYFCASKSGLAPNVYEQYFGPGTRLTVT.

This sequence joins TRBV10-3 and TRBJ1-4; D perhaps matches TRBD1 (6 bases). CDR1 and CDR2 from the germline V gene are ENHRY and SYGVKD. CDR3 length: 15 amino acids. V was cut by 3 bases and J by 8 bases, with 16 bases left in between. The CDR3 reads CAISEGTLVGEKLFF. The CDR3 nucleotides are TGTGCCATCAGTGAAGGGACACTGGTAGGGGAAAAACTGTTTTTT.

In this sample, this clonotype turned up many times. The chain combines TRBV28 with TRBJ1-2, with D unresolved. The CDR3 has 15 amino acids. Germline V gives CDR1 MDHEN, CDR2 SYDVKM. Trimming stripped 2 bases from V and 8 bases from J, with 18 bases between. This CDR3 reads CASSLPRTRGYGYTF. The CDR3 DNA reads TGTGCCAGCAGTTTACCCCGGACGCGCGGTTACGGCTACACCTTC.

This clonotype was counted at least ten times. The rearrangement uses TRBV27 and TRBJ2-7, with TRBD1 identical over 7 bases. Germline V gene lookup returns CDR1 MNHEY and CDR2 SMNVEV (reference sequence). With 5 bases clipped from V and 2 bases from J, the junction kept 9 bases outside the gene matches. CDR3 size: 15 residues. CDR3 residues: CASSLRRDSTYEQYF. Here the CDR3 DNA reads TGTGCCAGCAGTCTACGACGGGACAGCACCTACGAGCAGTACTTC.

This clonotype came up many times. This chain uses TRBV20-1 with TRBJ2-5; possible D gene TRBD2, 6 bases. The CDR3 has 13 residues. Trimming took off 2 bases at V and 8 bases at J, with 15 bases between the two ends. Germline CDR1 reads DFQATT; CDR2 reads SNEGSKA (reference sequence). CDR3 nucleotide sequence: TGCAGTGCTAGACTAGCGCCCTCGGTTACCCAGTACTTC. Translated: CSARLAPSVTQYF.

This clonotype was found a few times. The V call is TRBV18, the J call TRBJ2-3; possibly TRBD2 for D (6 bases). The CDR3 has 16 amino acids. V was cut by 0 bases and J by 1 base, with 11 bases left in between. CDR1 KGHSH and CDR2 LQKENI come from the germline V gene. Here the CDR3 reads CASSPPIGSGTDTQYF. The CDR3 DNA reads TGTGCCAGCTCACCACCGATCGGGAGTGGCACAGATACGCAGTATTTT.

Many counts were recorded for this clonotype. V and J are TRBV27 and TRBJ1-1, with a tentative D call TRBD1 (6 bases). CDR1 is MNHEY and CDR2 is SMNVEV in the germline V gene (reference sequence). V shed 7 bases and J shed 1 base, with 13 bases lying between them. This CDR3 comprises 14 residues. CDR3 loop: CASTPGRGNTEAFF. CDR3 sequence (DNA): TGTGCCAGCACCCCGGGCAGGGGGAACACTGAAGCTTTCTTT.

In regard to this clonotype: This may be a read error: a much more frequent sequence differs by one nucleotide. Because it lacks the conserved phenylalanine or tryptophan at the end, this CDR3 is likely a read error. V usage is TRBV7-9 and J usage is TRBJ1-4, with 7 nucleotides matching TRBD1. CDR1 SEHNR and CDR2 FQNEAQ come from the germline V gene (reference sequence). The CDR3 extends over 14 amino acids. V was pared by 7 bases and J by 5 bases, with 7 bases of the junction left unmatched. The CDR3 region is CASTRTGQNEKLFL. CDR3 nucleotide sequence: TGTGCCAGCACCCGGACGGGACAGAATGAAAAACTGTTTCTT.